This TCR beta chain originates from a study of blood T cell repertoires in COVID-19. Overall study: The study drew acute and convalescent COVID-19 samples from the United States, Italy and Spain. From T cells, B-cell-depleted T cells, or PBMCs came the material, which was cDNA or gDNA.

The CDR3 contains 15 residues. Trimming took 5 bases from V and 4 from J; bases not matched to a gene: 11. Germline CDR1 is LNHDA and CDR2 is SQIVND (reference sequence). In Seattle, patients joined the study during active infection and were tracked longitudinally. In the original processing: The assay estimated nucleated cells by amplifying reference gene primers. The data were produced by immunoSEQ multiplex PCR, yet TCRdb's version contains in-frame clones alone and is incomplete. The DNA was the basis for D and trimming; V, J and clone size are from that table. The sample contains 150,000 to 200,000 clones, 82% of which appear only once.

The origin of this receptor is a woman in her thirties or forties with COVID-19, enrolled during active disease. The sample taken for sequencing was peripheral blood. The J gene is TRBJ2-7, the V gene TRBV19; 7 nucleotides agree with TRBD1. The CDR3 DNA follows: TGTGCCAGTAGTTCCAAAACAGGGGTACGGTACGAGCAGTACTTC. This sequence encodes CASSSKTGVRYEQYF. Looking up the rest from reference TRBV19 and TRBJ2-7 gives the full variable domain: DGGITQSPKYLFRKEGQNVTLSCEQNLNHDAMYWYRQDPGQGLRLIYYSQIVNDFQKGDIAEGYSVSREKKESFPLTVTSAQKNPTAFYLCASSSKTGVRYEQYFGPGTRLTVT.